The 32 T cell receptor beta chains listed next were all sequenced from one sample in a study of neurological immune-mediated disorders. A single record per CDR3 protein comes from TCRdb applying MiXCR to the 5' RACE reads. The sample carries roughly 70,000 distinct CDR3 sequences, about 4% recorded once. The sequenced sample was PBMCs. The receptors shown here come from a man under 40 with multiple sclerosis.

There are many counts of this clonotype. The chain carries TRBV12-3 or TRBV12-4 and TRBJ2-6; the D gene could be TRBD1 or TRBD2 (5 bases each). The germline V and J ends were trimmed by 4 bases and 4 bases, with 14 bases remaining between them. This CDR3 region has 16 residues. CDR3 protein: CASSSPGLSGANVLTF. The CDR3 DNA follows: TGTGCCAGCAGTTCGCCGGGGCTATCCGGGGCCAACGTCCTGACTTTC.

On this clonotype itself: The junction departs from germline at one end; a sequencing error may be responsible. The chain recombines TRBV3-1 with TRBJ1-6, with a possible D match to TRBD1 (5 bases). The CDR3 has 19 residues. Per germline, CDR1 LGHDT and CDR2 YNNKEL (reference sequence). The CDR3 reads CASSQEIGASRGHNSPLNF. CDR3 nucleotides: TGTGCCAGCAGCCAAGAGATAGGGGCCAGCCGCGGCCATAATTCACCCCTCAACTTT.

This clonotype was picked up many times. In DNA form, the CDR3 reads TGTGCCAGCAGACACGACAGGGCTGAAGCTTTCTTT. Protein: CASRHDRAEAFF. The V gene is TRBV6-5, the J gene TRBJ1-1; 7 nucleotides line up with TRBD1. This CDR3 spans 12 amino acids. Trimming removed 6 bases from V and 6 bases from J; junction bases left unmatched: 4. Germline V gene sequence: CDR1 MNHEY, CDR2 SVGAGI.

This clonotype was seen ten or more times. The chain is built from TRBV7-8 and TRBJ2-7; TRBD1 might be the D (5 bases). Trimming pared 3 bases from V and 5 bases from J, leaving 11 bases between. The CDR3 totals 13 residues. Germline V lookup: CDR1 SGHVS, CDR2 FQNEAQ. CDR3 residues: CASSFNQGHEQYF. CDR3 DNA sequence: TGTGCCAGCAGCTTCAATCAGGGCCACGAGCAGTACTTC.

In this sample, this clonotype turned up many times. This chain uses TRBV21-1 with TRBJ1-6; the table gives TRBD1 as D, unverified against the DNA. TRBV21-1 counts as a pseudogene. The CDR3 is 15 residues long. The CDR3 reads CASSKGTELNSPLHF. The DNA of the CDR3 is TGTGCCAGCAGCAAAGGGACAGAACTAAATTCACCCCTCCACTTT.

In its sample, this clonotype was seen many times. V and J are TRBV5-1 and TRBJ2-2; D is unresolved. CDR1 and CDR2 from the germline V gene are SGHRS and YFSETQ. V gave up 0 bases and J gave up 5 bases, with 11 bases separating them. The CDR3 consists of 15 residues. The CDR3 sequence: CASSLDSRRTGELFF. CDR3 nucleotide sequence: TGCGCCAGCAGCTTGGACAGCAGAAGGACCGGGGAGCTGTTTTTT. Based on the CDR3 plus reference TRBV5-1 and TRBJ2-2, the full variable domain is KAGVTQTPRYLIKTRGQQVTLSCSPISGHRSVSWYQQTPGQGLQFLFEYFSETQRNKGNFPGRFSGRQFSNSRSEMNVSTLELGDSALYLCASSLDSRRTGELFFGEGSRLTVL.

This clonotype was counted ten times or more. The CDR3 sequence: CASSFSTDLRGEQFF. CDR3 DNA: TGTGCCAGCAGCTTTTCGACGGACCTAAGGGGTGAGCAGTTCTTC. The chain is built from TRBV7-9 and TRBJ2-1; a possible D gene is TRBD1 (5 bases). The CDR3 has 15 amino acids. The germline gives CDR1 SEHNR, CDR2 FQNEAQ (reference sequence). V shed 3 bases and J shed 9 bases, with 18 bases lying between them.

This clonotype was observed many times. The chain has TRBV5-1 and TRBJ1-1; TRBD1 might be the D (5 bases). The V gene lost 2 bases and the J gene lost 1 base, with 9 bases spanning the gap. Germline CDR1 is SGHRS and CDR2 is YFSETQ. The CDR3 runs to 14 residues. CDR3 in amino acids: CASSFGTGNTEAFF. In DNA, the CDR3 is TGCGCCAGCAGCTTCGGGACGGGGAACACTGAAGCTTTCTTT. Looking up the rest from reference TRBV5-1 and TRBJ1-1 gives the full variable domain: KAGVTQTPRYLIKTRGQQVTLSCSPISGHRSVSWYQQTPGQGLQFLFEYFSETQRNKGNFPGRFSGRQFSNSRSEMNVSTLELGDSALYLCASSFGTGNTEAFFGQGTRLTVV.

This clonotype has ten or more counts. V gene TRBV5-4 combines with J gene TRBJ2-3; D is possibly TRBD2 (6 bases). Germline V gives CDR1 SGHNT, CDR2 YYREEE (reference sequence). The V end lost 2 bases, the J end lost 8 bases, and 18 bases lay between the germline ends. The CDR3 length is 15 residues. CDR3 sequence (DNA): TGTGCCAGCAGCTTTAGTAGCAACCGGAGGGGTACGCAGTATTTT. Translated: CASSFSSNRRGTQYF.

This clonotype was seen only a few times. A read error may produce the germline difference seen at one junction end. The V gene is TRBV15, the J gene TRBJ1-5; the D is unclear. The V gene's germline CDR1 is LNHNV and CDR2 YYDKDF (reference sequence). CDR3 size: 13 residues. The CDR3, as DNA: TGTGCCACCAGCAGAGAGCCGGATCAGCCCCAGAATTTT. Protein product: CATSREPDQPQNF.

This clonotype was detected ten times or more. V gene TRBV3-1 combines with J gene TRBJ1-2, with D possibly matching TRBD1 (5 bases). Germline V gives CDR1 LGHDT, CDR2 YNNKEL (reference sequence). The CDR3 spans 19 residues. V gave up 1 base and J gave up 9 bases, with 30 bases separating them. The CDR3 DNA reads as TGTGCCAGCAGCCAAGTACCACAGGAGACAGCCACATACCACCCGAGCTACACCTTC. It codes for CASSQVPQETATYHPSYTF.

Ten or more counts support this clonotype. The V call is TRBV12-3 or TRBV12-4, the J call TRBJ1-3; the D is unclear. Trimming removed 7 bases from V and 2 bases from J, with 12 bases in between. This CDR3 comprises 14 residues. CDR3 sequence reads: CASIQQETGNTIYF. The CDR3 DNA reads as TGTGCCAGCATACAGCAGGAGACTGGAAACACCATATATTTT.

This clonotype was found many times. The chain links TRBV6-5 to TRBJ2-5; D is possibly TRBD1 or TRBD2 (5 bases each). Germline V gene lookup returns CDR1 MNHEY and CDR2 SVGAGI. V lost 0 bases to trimming and J lost 1 base, with 12 bases between them. The CDR3 covers 16 residues. The CDR3 nucleotides read TGTGCCAGCAGTTACTCGCCAGGGAGTTCCCAAGAGACCCAGTACTTC. Translation: CASSYSPGSSQETQYF.

The chain employs TRBV4-1 and TRBJ2-7; TRBD2 matches at 9 bases. V was pared by 4 bases and J by 1 base, with 11 bases of the junction left unmatched. This CDR3 has 17 residues. The germline gives CDR1 MGHRA, CDR2 YSYEKL. CDR3 region: CASSPGGGASSSYEQYF. CDR3 DNA sequence: TGCGCCAGCAGCCCTGGCGGGGGGGCTTCTTCTTCCTACGAGCAGTACTTC.

This clonotype was detected many times. The J gene is TRBJ2-3, the V gene TRBV20-1, with D possibly matching TRBD2 (7 bases). Looked up from germline, CDR1 is DFQATT and CDR2 is SNEGSKA (reference sequence). V lost 0 bases to trimming and J lost 5 bases, with 15 bases between them. CDR3 length: 15 residues. The CDR3 protein is CSARDSAGAGDTQYF. CDR3 DNA: TGCAGTGCTAGAGATTCTGCGGGGGCGGGAGATACGCAGTATTTT.

This clonotype was observed at least ten times. The chain employs TRBV5-6 and TRBJ2-1, with a tentative D call TRBD2 (5 bases). V was shortened by 5 bases and J by 0 bases, with 24 bases between the two germline ends. The CDR3 covers 19 residues. From germline, CDR1 is SGHDT and CDR2 YYEEEE. The CDR3 nucleotides are TGTGCCAGCAGTCTAGGCCCCCTTTCGGAGGAAAGCTCCTACAATGAGCAGTTCTTC. This encodes CASSLGPLSEESSYNEQFF.

This clonotype has ten or more counts. V and J are TRBV7-9 and TRBJ1-5; D ambiguous. Germline V gives CDR1 SEHNR, CDR2 FQNEAQ (reference sequence). V lost 2 bases and J 3 bases, leaving 5 bases between the germline ends. The length of the CDR3 is 13 residues. CDR3 sequence reads: CASSLISNQPQHF. For the CDR3, the DNA is TGTGCCAGCAGCTTAATCTCCAATCAGCCCCAGCATTTT. The full variable domain, with the rest looked up from reference TRBV7-9 and TRBJ1-5, is DTGVSQNPRHKITKRGQNVTFRCDPISEHNRLYWYRQTLGQGPEFLTYFQNEAQLEKSRLLSDRFSAERPKGSFSTLEIQRTEQGDSAMYLCASSLISNQPQHFGDGTRLSIL.

This clonotype has a count of ten or more. J is TRBJ2-1 and V is TRBV4-1, with TRBD2 identical over 11 bases. There are 20 residues in the CDR3. Germline assignment: CDR1 MGHRA and CDR2 YSYEKL. Trimming cost V 3 bases and J 1 base; bases outside gene matches: 14. CDR3 sequence (DNA): TGCGCCAGCAGCCAGCCCGTATATACCGGGACTAGCGGATCCTACAATGAGCAGTTCTTC. Translation: CASSQPVYTGTSGSYNEQFF.

This clonotype has ten or more counts. The chain links TRBV6-5 to TRBJ2-7; 7 bases align to TRBD1. CDR1 and CDR2 (germline): MNHEY, SVGAGI. With 10 bases clipped from V and 12 bases from J, the junction kept 12 bases outside the gene matches. This CDR3 spans 11 amino acids. CDR3 protein: CATSSPDRAYF. CDR3 in DNA: TGTGCCACCTCTTCACCCGACAGGGCGTACTTC.

This clonotype was detected many times. The V and J genes are TRBV12-3 or TRBV12-4 and TRBJ2-5; D is tentatively TRBD1 or TRBD2 (5 bases each). This CDR3 is built from 15 residues. V lost 6 bases and J 3 bases, leaving 17 bases between the germline ends. CDR3 nucleotide sequence: TGTGCCAGCAGGATCCTAGGGACCCGTAAAGAGACCCAGTACTTC. This codes for CASRILGTRKETQYF.

The sample holds many counts of this clonotype. This rearrangement joins TRBV20-1 to TRBJ1-4, with no clear D. CDR1 is DFQATT and CDR2 is SNEGSKA in the germline V gene (reference sequence). This CDR3 contains 14 residues. Deletions cut 5 bases from V and 8 bases from J, with 18 bases between. As DNA, the CDR3 is TGCAGTGCTTTACGCCGGGAGCTCGGGGAAAAACTGTTTTTT. It translates to CSALRRELGEKLFF.

This clonotype was recorded at least ten times. This rearrangement joins TRBV5-1 to TRBJ2-3; D is uncertain. Germline CDR1 SGHRS, CDR2 YFSETQ. The CDR3 extends over 14 amino acids. V lost 2 bases and J 2 bases, leaving 9 bases between the germline ends. The CDR3 spells CASSLGSNTDTQYF. The CDR3 DNA sequence: TGCGCCAGCAGCTTAGGATCCAACACAGATACGCAGTATTTT.

This clonotype was picked up many times. The chain combines TRBV12-3 or TRBV12-4 with TRBJ1-1; 9 bases are a match to TRBD1. This CDR3 contains 13 residues. With V trimmed by 6 bases and J by 2 bases, 1 base remained unmatched. As DNA, the CDR3 is TGTGCCAGCAGGGACAGGGGAAACACTGAAGCTTTCTTT. Translated, it gives CASRDRGNTEAFF.

The table lists this clonotype with many counts. This chain links TRBV7-3 with TRBJ2-7; TRBD1 matches 8 bases. Trimming cost V 5 bases and J 4 bases; bases outside gene matches: 4. CDR3 length: 13 residues. In germline, CDR1 is SGHTA, CDR2 FQGTGA. The CDR3 reads CASSPGGAYEQYF. CDR3 nucleotide sequence: TGTGCCAGCAGCCCAGGGGGCGCGTACGAGCAGTACTTC.

This clonotype occurred many times. The V gene is TRBV20-1, the J gene TRBJ2-1; 8 bases agree with TRBD1. The junction had 31 bases not matched to a gene; V was cut back by 6 bases and J by 12 bases. This CDR3 is built from 19 residues. Germline CDR1 reads DFQATT; CDR2 reads SNEGSKA (reference sequence). CDR3 nucleotide sequence: TGCAGTGCCCTAAGCCCTTGGACAGGGCCAGGCCAGGGTCTGGCTGGGCAGTTCTTC. Protein: CSALSPWTGPGQGLAGQFF.

This clonotype was seen ten or more times. This chain connects TRBV6-6 to TRBJ2-3; the match to TRBD1 covers 8 bases. Trimming removed 2 bases from V and 5 bases from J; junction bases left unmatched: 6. The CDR3 is 15 amino acids. Germline assignment: CDR1 MNHNY and CDR2 SVGAGI (reference sequence). CDR3 region: CASSYGGQGLDTQYF. DNA of the CDR3: TGTGCCAGCAGTTACGGCGGACAGGGCTTAGATACGCAGTATTTT.

This clonotype came up many times. The V call is TRBV20-1, the J call TRBJ2-7, with TRBD1 matching 7 bases. CDR1 is DFQATT, CDR2 SNEGSKA, per germline (reference sequence). V lost 3 bases and J lost 0; bases outside the gene matches: 5. There are 14 residues in the CDR3. For the CDR3, the DNA is TGCAGTGCTAGCCGGACAGGTCCCTCCTACGAGCAGTACTTC. This gives the protein CSASRTGPSYEQYF.

This clonotype was detected many times. The genes are TRBV7-6 and TRBJ2-7; 14 nucleotides agree with TRBD2. Germline CDR1 and CDR2: SGHVS and FNYEAQ. The CDR3 is 16 residues long. V shed 4 bases, J shed 2 bases, and the junction held 4 bases outside the gene matches. The CDR3 DNA reads as TGTGCCAGCAGCTCGACTAGCGGGGGGGGCACCTACGAGCAGTACTTC. This codes for CASSSTSGGGTYEQYF. The full variable domain, rest sourced from reference TRBV7-6 and TRBJ2-7, is GAGVSQSPRYKVTKRGQDVALRCDPISGHVSLYWYRQALGQGPEFLTYFNYEAQQDKSGLPNDRFSAERPEGSISTLTIQRTEQRDSAMYRCASSSTSGGGTYEQYFGPGTRLTVT.

This clonotype was detected ten times or more. The chain uses TRBV6-5 and TRBJ2-2; D is perhaps TRBD1 (7 bases). In germline, CDR1 is MNHEY, CDR2 SVGAGI. This CDR3 has 15 amino acids. Trimming took 6 bases from V and 4 from J, leaving 15 bases between them. Written as DNA, the CDR3 is TGTGCCAGCAGAGGCGGGACAGAAGGCACCGGGGAGCTGTTTTTT. Its translation is CASRGGTEGTGELFF.

At least ten counts were recorded for this clonotype. This rearrangement joins TRBV5-1 to TRBJ2-1, with D tentatively TRBD2 (7 bases). V dropped 0 bases and J dropped 2 bases, with 9 bases sitting between them. CDR3 length: 15 residues. Germline V gives CDR1 SGHRS, CDR2 YFSETQ. CDR3 DNA: TGCGCCAGCAGCTTGGAGGGGGGGGCCTACAATGAGCAGTTCTTC. Translation gives CASSLEGGAYNEQFF.

This clonotype was recorded at least ten times. V gene TRBV7-8 combines with J gene TRBJ2-3, with D tentatively TRBD2 (6 bases). The CDR3 is 18 residues long. In germline, CDR1 is SGHVS, CDR2 FQNEAQ. V lost 2 bases to trimming and J lost 0 bases, with 18 bases between them. The CDR3 coding sequence is TGTGCCAGCAGCTTAAGGTTGGCGGCTAGCGAAAGCACAGATACGCAGTATTTT. Protein sequence: CASSLRLAASESTDTQYF.

This clonotype was seen repeatedly, ten times or more. J is TRBJ2-3 and V is TRBV9; D ambiguous. CDR1 is SGDLS, CDR2 YYNGEE, per germline. The ends were cut back, 4 bases at V and 6 bases at J, with 9 bases in the middle. The CDR3 contains 12 residues. Here the CDR3 reads CASSPDRDTQYF. The CDR3 DNA follows: TGTGCCAGCAGCCCTGACCGGGATACGCAGTATTTT.